Below are 25 T cell receptor beta chains sequenced from a single sample in a study of T cell responses to AZD1222 COVID-19 vaccine. Only in-frame clones appear in the TCRdb table, and some are missing; sequencing was by immunoSEQ multiplex PCR. The data show some 160,000 clones, more than 70% seen once. This specimen was peripheral blood, taken on day 0 of AZD1222 vaccination. The receptors come from an adult in good health.

The gene calls are TRBV11-1 and TRBJ2-2; the D call may be TRBD1 or TRBD2 (5 bases each). Germline CDR1 and CDR2: SGHAT and FQDESV (reference sequence). V lost 1 base, J lost 6 bases, and 9 bases lay in between. The CDR3 spans 14 residues. In DNA form, the CDR3 reads TGTGCCAGCAGCTTAGGGGGGACGTCCGGGGAGCTGTTTTTT. Translating gives CASSLGGTSGELFF.

The V call is TRBV7-2, the J call TRBJ1-5, with a tentative D call TRBD1 (6 bases). Trimming took off 1 base at V and 2 bases at J, with 12 bases between the two ends. CDR3 length equals 16 residues. In germline, CDR1 is SGHTA, CDR2 FQGNSA. CDR3 loop: CASSLEAGGGNQPQHF. The CDR3 DNA follows: TGTGCCAGCAGCTTAGAGGCGGGGGGCGGCAATCAGCCCCAGCATTTT. Together with reference TRBV7-2 and TRBJ1-5, the CDR3 gives the full variable domain: GAGVSQSPSNKVTEKGKDVELRCDPISGHTALYWYRQSLGQGLEFLIYFQGNSAPDKSGLPSDRFSAERTGGSVSTLTIQRTQQEDSAVYLCASSLEAGGGNQPQHFGDGTRLSIL.

The chain uses TRBV19 and TRBJ2-1; TRBD2 agrees at 13 bases. The germline gives CDR1 LNHDA, CDR2 SQIVND (reference sequence). Losses at the gene ends were 5 bases for V and 6 bases for J; bases not matched to a gene: 10. The CDR3 loop spans 17 amino acids. The CDR3 loop is CASSRHGTSGTPNEQFF. The DNA for the CDR3 is TGTGCCAGTAGTCGCCACGGGACTAGCGGGACCCCCAATGAGCAGTTCTTC.

On this clone itself: The same CDR3 arises from other DNA sequences in this sample as well. Written as DNA, the CDR3 is TGCGCCAGCAGCACAGGGTACACTGAAGCTTTCTTT. Amino acids: CASSTGYTEAFF. J is TRBJ1-1 and V is TRBV5-1; D is perhaps TRBD1 (6 bases). With 4 bases removed from V and 3 bases from J, the gap between germline ends came to 7 bases. CDR1 and CDR2 from the germline V gene are SGHRS and YFSETQ. This CDR3 is built from 12 residues.

The chain employs TRBV13 and TRBJ2-1; 9 nucleotides match TRBD2. In germline, CDR1 is PRHDT, CDR2 FYEKMQ (reference sequence). V lost 5 bases, J lost 3 bases, and 8 bases stayed unmatched. CDR3 size: 16 residues. CDR3 coding DNA: TGTGCCAGCAGCCCGGGGGCTAGCGGGATCTACAATGAGCAGTTCTTC. As protein: CASSPGASGIYNEQFF.

This chain links TRBV7-8 with TRBJ2-1; 9 bases agree with TRBD2. The germline V gene encodes CDR1 SGHVS and CDR2 FQNEAQ. The length of the CDR3 is 15 residues. V trimming: 0 bases; J trimming: 7 bases; junction bases outside the gene matches: 4. DNA for the CDR3: TGTGCCAGCAGCTTAGCGGCTAGCGGGGCGAATGAGCAGTTCTTC. Translated: CASSLAASGANEQFF.

The chain is built from TRBV19 and TRBJ1-3, with 8 bases identical to TRBD1. The CDR3 is 15 residues long. CDR1 is LNHDA and CDR2 is SQIVND in the germline V gene (reference sequence). J was trimmed by 1 base and V by 5 bases; bases with no gene match: 4. The CDR3 nucleotides are TGTGCCAGTAGTGAGGACAGGGCGTCTGGAAACACCATATATTTT. This codes for CASSEDRASGNTIYF.

This chain links TRBV5-1 with TRBJ2-1, with 11 positions matching TRBD2. Germline CDR1 and CDR2: SGHRS and YFSETQ. J gave up 2 bases and V 5 bases, and 9 bases lay outside the gene matches. The CDR3 totals 17 residues. The CDR3 reads CASSKTGLAEPYNEQFF. In DNA form, the CDR3 reads TGCGCCAGCAGTAAGACGGGACTAGCGGAACCCTACAATGAGCAGTTCTTC.

The DNA of the CDR3 is TGTGCCAGCTCACCACTTGCCCAGGGCACAGATACGCAGTATTTT. Translating it yields CASSPLAQGTDTQYF. This chain uses TRBV18 with TRBJ2-3; D remains unclear. CDR1 and CDR2 from the germline V gene are KGHSH and LQKENI. This CDR3 is 15 amino acids long. V dropped 1 base and J dropped 1 base, with 9 bases sitting between them.

Only one count was recorded for this clone. The rearrangement uses TRBV10-3 and TRBJ1-1; the D gene is possibly TRBD1 (6 bases). V was cut by 5 bases and J by 0 bases, with 13 bases left in between. Germline CDR1 is ENHRY and CDR2 is SYGVKD. CDR3 length: 15 amino acids. CDR3 sequence reads: CAISSPEGVNTEAFF. Written as DNA, the CDR3 is TGTGCCATCAGTTCCCCGGAGGGGGTGAACACTGAAGCTTTCTTT.

This chain connects TRBV9 to TRBJ2-5, with 8 bases fitting TRBD1. V shed 1 base and J 3 bases; nucleotides not matched to a gene: 5. The germline gives CDR1 SGDLS, CDR2 YYNGEE. The CDR3 is 15 residues long. Written as DNA, the CDR3 is TGTGCCAGCAGCGTACAGGGGGCCGGGAAAGAGACCCAGTACTTC. Amino acids: CASSVQGAGKETQYF.

The gene calls are TRBV2 and TRBJ2-7; 9 positions agree with TRBD1. CDR1 is SNHLY and CDR2 is FYNNEI in the germline V gene. V shed 5 bases, J shed 3 bases, and the junction held 8 bases outside the gene matches. The CDR3 has 15 amino acids. CDR3 residues: CASSSQGAPYYEQYF. For the CDR3, the DNA is TGTGCCAGCAGTTCACAGGGGGCCCCCTACTACGAGCAGTACTTC.

V gene TRBV5-6 combines with J gene TRBJ2-1; unclear D gene. The CDR3 consists of 12 residues. Germline values: CDR1 SGHDT, CDR2 YYEEEE. V was cut by 0 bases and J by 8 bases, with 6 bases left in between. CDR3 in DNA: TGTGCCAGCAGCTTGGTACAGCATGAGCAGTTCTTC. This encodes CASSLVQHEQFF.

The V gene is TRBV5-1, the J gene TRBJ2-1; a possible D gene is TRBD2 (5 bases). The V end was cut by 2 bases, the J end by 0 bases, with 12 bases between. CDR1 and CDR2 from the germline V gene are SGHRS and YFSETQ. The CDR3 length is 16 residues. The CDR3 nucleotides read TGCGCCAGCAGCTTACTTAGCGCTAGCTCCTACAATGAGCAGTTCTTC. Amino acid sequence: CASSLLSASSYNEQFF.

This clone was seen many times. The chain is built from TRBV5-1 and TRBJ2-2; tentatively, D is TRBD1 (6 bases). With 0 bases removed from V and 3 bases from J, the gap between germline ends came to 12 bases. The germline gives CDR1 SGHRS, CDR2 YFSETQ. This CDR3 spans 16 amino acids. DNA of the CDR3: TGCGCCAGCAGCTTGGAGCCAGACAGGTACACCGGGGAGCTGTTTTTT. This codes for CASSLEPDRYTGELFF.

The genes are TRBV4-3 and TRBJ2-4, with D maybe TRBD2 (6 bases). The V and J ends lost 3 bases and 7 bases respectively, with 16 bases between them. The CDR3 consists of 15 residues. Germline assignment: CDR1 LGHNA and CDR2 YSLEER. CDR3 sequence: CASSQGTVGRNIQYF. The CDR3 DNA reads TGCGCCAGCAGCCAGGGCACAGTGGGGAGGAACATTCAGTACTTC.

The CDR3 DNA is TGTGCCAGCAGTTTGGGGGTCTCCTATAATTCACCCCTCCACTTT. It encodes CASSLGVSYNSPLHF. The J gene is TRBJ1-6, the V gene TRBV28; D might be TRBD1 (5 bases). Germline CDR1 reads MDHEN; CDR2 reads SYDVKM. Trimming took off 3 bases at V and 0 bases at J, with 6 bases between the two ends. This CDR3 has 15 residues.

Points on this clone: The sample carries other DNA sequences with the same CDR3. This sequence joins TRBV28 and TRBJ1-2; D not certain. With 6 bases removed from V and 5 bases from J, the gap between germline ends came to 10 bases. The CDR3 is 12 residues long. From germline, CDR1 is MDHEN and CDR2 SYDVKM. This chain's CDR3 is CASSLRLYGYTF. CDR3 DNA: TGTGCCAGCAGCCTACGTCTATATGGCTACACCTTC.

The chain joins TRBV5-1 to TRBJ2-1; 8 nucleotides agree with TRBD2. This CDR3 comprises 15 residues. Germline assignment: CDR1 SGHRS and CDR2 YFSETQ. The trim removed 4 bases at V and 9 bases at J, leaving 12 bases unmatched. The DNA for the CDR3 is TGCGCCAGCAGCCCGGGACTAGGCGGATGGGGTGAGCAGTTCTTC. This sequence encodes CASSPGLGGWGEQFF.

This chain links TRBV28 with TRBJ1-6; unclear D gene. The CDR3 is made up of 12 amino acids. Trimming shortened V by 7 bases and J by 7 bases, and 8 bases separated the two germline ends. Germline CDR1 reads MDHEN; CDR2 reads SYDVKM. CDR3 bases: TGTGCCAGCACTGAGAGGAATTCACCCCTCCACTTT. Translated: CASTERNSPLHF.

The genes are TRBV7-3 and TRBJ2-1, with 9 bases aligning to TRBD2. CDR3 size: 15 residues. In germline, CDR1 is SGHTA, CDR2 FQGTGA. V shed 0 bases and J 6 bases; nucleotides not matched to a gene: 3. This chain's CDR3 is CASSLTVAGVNEQFF. The CDR3 region has the DNA TGTGCCAGCAGCTTAACGGTAGCGGGAGTCAATGAGCAGTTCTTC.

This chain uses TRBV18 with TRBJ1-1, with a tentative D call TRBD1 (6 bases). CDR1 KGHSH and CDR2 LQKENI come from the germline V gene. Trimming removed 2 bases from V and 4 bases from J, with 11 bases in between. CDR3 length: 14 residues. This chain's CDR3 is CASSPKQGGTEAFF. CDR3 coding DNA: TGTGCCAGCTCACCAAAACAGGGCGGCACTGAAGCTTTCTTT.

The rearrangement links TRBV7-3 to TRBJ2-1; D is perhaps TRBD1 (6 bases). Germline assignment: CDR1 SGHTA and CDR2 FQGTGA. The CDR3 is made up of 16 amino acids. V dropped 4 bases and J dropped 0 bases, with 13 bases sitting between them. CDR3 region: CASSSAGTFSYNEQFF. In DNA form, the CDR3 reads TGTGCCAGCAGCTCAGCCGGGACATTCTCCTACAATGAGCAGTTCTTC.

The chain employs TRBV7-2 and TRBJ1-1; D remains ambiguous. Germline V CDR1 and CDR2: SGHTA, FQGNSA. This CDR3 comprises 16 residues. V was shortened by 5 bases and J by 0 bases, with 16 bases between the two germline ends. The CDR3 nucleotides read TGTGCCAGCAGCGAGAAATCGATGACATTGAACACTGAAGCTTTCTTT. Its protein is CASSEKSMTLNTEAFF.

Worth noting for this clone: At one of its ends the junction is not consistent with the germline gene, which may arise from a read error. This rearrangement joins TRBV30 to TRBJ2-4; D is ambiguous. CDR3 length: 18 amino acids. CDR1 and CDR2 from the germline V gene are GTSNPN and SVGIG (reference sequence). CDR3 in amino acids: CAWSVESAVLGSKNIQIF. The CDR3, as DNA: TGTGCCTGGAGTGTGGAGTCTGCGGTCCTAGGGTCCAAAAACATTCAGATCTTC.